The clone carrying this TCR beta chain was counted between two and nine times. This sample stems from a study of T-cell reconstitution after alpha-beta-depleted transplantation in children. Using unique molecular identifiers, the investigators prepared the TCRbeta library. TCRdb recomputed calls from the PCR reads with MiXCR, one row per CDR3 protein. This sample has some 490,000 distinct CDR3 sequences, with approximately 12% found just once. Trimming cost V 0 bases and J 7 bases, with 13 bases left between them. The CDR3 totals 14 residues. Germline-derived CDR1 and CDR2 are SGHRS and YFSETQ. This specimen consisted of PBMCs from the stem cell graft donor, obtained from the stem cell graft. The receptor comes from a human donor who donated a stem cell graft to a child with combined immunodeficiency. The chain carries TRBV5-1 and TRBJ1-1; no definite D call. The CDR3 sequence: CASSLGPIPFEAFF. The DNA of the CDR3 is TGCGCCAGCAGCTTGGGCCCGATCCCCTTTGAAGCTTTCTTT. The entire variable domain, with the rest obtained from reference TRBV5-1 and TRBJ1-1, is as follows: KAGVTQTPRYLIKTRGQQVTLSCSPISGHRSVSWYQQTPGQGLQFLFEYFSETQRNKGNFPGRFSGRQFSNSRSEMNVSTLELGDSALYLCASSLGPIPFEAFFGQGTRLTVV.